What follows are 29 T cell receptor beta chains derived from one specimen sequenced in a study of blood T cell repertoires in COVID-19. The method was immunoSEQ multiplex PCR; TCRdb's version includes in-frame clones alone and lacks a portion of them. The data contain 160,000 or so clones, roughly 90% of them singletons. Specimen: peripheral blood. These receptors all come from a woman aged 60 to 75 who had recovered from COVID-19.

This chain joins TRBV6-1 and TRBJ2-7, with TRBD1 identical over 8 bases. V gave up 2 bases and J gave up 2 bases; unmatched junction bases: 8. The length of the CDR3 is 16 residues. The germline gives CDR1 MNHNS, CDR2 SASEGT. The CDR3 DNA reads TGTGCCAGCAGTGAAATCGGGACAGGAATTACCTACGAGCAGTACTTC. It yields the protein CASSEIGTGITYEQYF.

V is TRBV5-8 and J is TRBJ1-2; 7 nucleotides align to TRBD1. The J segment lost 3 bases and the V segment lost 2 bases, leaving 7 bases of the junction unmatched. There are 15 residues in the CDR3. Looked up from germline, CDR1 is SGHTS and CDR2 is YDEGEE. CDR3 in DNA: TGTGCCAGCAGCTTAAGACAGGGAGAAGACTATGGCTACACCTTC. The encoded protein is CASSLRQGEDYGYTF.

This sequence joins TRBV5-4 and TRBJ2-5, with 7 positions matching TRBD1. With 5 bases clipped from V and 2 bases from J, the junction kept 6 bases outside the gene matches. This CDR3 has 14 residues. Germline CDR1 reads SGHNT; CDR2 reads YYREEE (reference sequence). Written as DNA, the CDR3 is TGTGCCAGCAGTAGTGGGACAGATCAAGAGACCCAGTACTTC. This encodes CASSSGTDQETQYF.

This rearrangement joins TRBV6-5 to TRBJ1-1; D unclear. In germline, CDR1 is MNHEY, CDR2 SVGAGI. Trimming left V 6 bases short and J 5 bases short, with 10 bases between. The CDR3 loop spans 12 amino acids. The DNA of the CDR3 is TGTGCCAGCAGGGCAGGCCCAACTGAAGCTTTCTTT. Translating it yields CASRAGPTEAFF.

In DNA, the CDR3 is TGTGCCAGCAGCCCCCTGGGAGGACTTGAAGCTTTCTTT. This encodes CASSPLGGLEAFF. The genes are TRBV14 and TRBJ1-1, with D uncertain. Germline loops: CDR1 SGHDN, CDR2 FVKESK. V gave up 4 bases and J gave up 7 bases, with 13 bases separating them. This CDR3 is built from 13 residues.

This rearrangement joins TRBV4-1 to TRBJ2-2; TRBD2 might be the D (6 bases). V lost 0 bases and J lost 1, with 9 bases in between. The germline V gene has CDR1 MGHRA and CDR2 YSYEKL. The CDR3 has 16 residues. The CDR3 nucleotides read TGCGCCAGCAGCCAAGATCCGGGGGAGAACACCGGGGAGCTGTTTTTT. This gives the protein CASSQDPGENTGELFF.

V gene TRBV24-1 combines with J gene TRBJ1-2; D gene ambiguous. Trimming stripped 4 bases from V and 4 bases from J, with 6 bases between. The CDR3 totals 12 residues. Germline V lookup: CDR1 KGHDR, CDR2 SFDVKD. The CDR3 sequence: CATSENSYGYTF. The CDR3 DNA is TGTGCCACCAGTGAAAACAGCTATGGCTACACCTTC.

The chain uses TRBV5-5 and TRBJ2-1, with D unclear. Trimming stripped 3 bases from V and 10 bases from J, with 11 bases between. Germline assignment: CDR1 SGHKS and CDR2 YYEKEE (reference sequence). The CDR3 is 12 residues long. CDR3 amino acids: CASSYLRYEQFF. In DNA, the CDR3 is TGTGCCAGCAGCTATCTCAGGTACGAGCAGTTCTTC.

This chain links TRBV29-1 with TRBJ2-1; weak D call: TRBD1 (6 bases). Germline assignment: CDR1 SQVTM and CDR2 ANQGSEA. The CDR3 spans 14 residues. V was clipped by 4 bases and J by 3 bases, with 13 bases between them. The CDR3 protein is CSVGWLQGYNEQFF. The CDR3 bases are TGCAGCGTTGGTTGGTTACAGGGCTACAATGAGCAGTTCTTC.

The genes are TRBV5-5 and TRBJ2-2; 8 nucleotides align to TRBD1. Looked up from germline, CDR1 is SGHKS and CDR2 is YYEKEE (reference sequence). The CDR3 is 16 amino acids. V lost 4 bases, J lost 2 bases, and 7 bases stayed unmatched. DNA for the CDR3: TGTGCCAGCAGCACGAAAGACAGGGGTAACACCGGGGAGCTGTTTTTT. Translated, it gives CASSTKDRGNTGELFF.

This rearrangement joins TRBV19 to TRBJ1-2; 10 nucleotides match TRBD1. Losses at the gene ends were 8 bases for V and 6 bases for J; bases not matched to a gene: 18. The CDR3 has 17 residues. The germline CDR1 and CDR2 sequences are LNHDA and SQIVND (reference sequence). CDR3 sequence: CASRPIRSSGTGDGYTF. As DNA, the CDR3 is TGTGCCAGTCGACCTATAAGAAGCTCCGGGACAGGGGATGGCTACACCTTC.

The chain has TRBV11-1 and TRBJ2-7, with a possible D match to TRBD1 (6 bases). Germline V lookup: CDR1 SGHAT, CDR2 FQDESV (reference sequence). The CDR3 has 15 residues. Trimming pared 1 base from V and 0 bases from J, leaving 10 bases between. The CDR3 loop reads CASSLDREYSYEQYF. The CDR3 DNA reads as TGTGCCAGCAGCTTAGACAGGGAATACTCCTACGAGCAGTACTTC. The full variable domain, with the rest looked up from reference TRBV11-1 and TRBJ2-7, is EAEVAQSPRYKITEKSQAVAFWCDPISGHATLYWYRQILGQGPELLVQFQDESVVDDSQLPKDRFSAERLKGVDSTLKIQPAELGDSAMYLCASSLDREYSYEQYFGPGTRLTVT.

The chain combines TRBV5-1 with TRBJ2-4; D is possibly TRBD1 (6 bases). V dropped 4 bases and J dropped 12 bases, with 14 bases sitting between them. CDR1 is SGHRS, CDR2 YFSETQ, per germline. This CDR3 has 12 amino acids. CDR3: CASSEPGTTQYF. For the CDR3, the DNA is TGCGCCAGCAGCGAACCCGGGACAACTCAGTACTTC.

The CDR3: CASSVFKGATNEKLFF. For the CDR3, the DNA is TGTGCCAGCAGCGTCTTTAAAGGGGCAACTAATGAAAAACTGTTTTTT. The rearrangement links TRBV9 to TRBJ1-4; a weak D match, TRBD1 (5 bases). V was clipped by 2 bases and J by 0 bases, with 11 bases between them. The CDR3 has 16 residues. Germline V lookup: CDR1 SGDLS, CDR2 YYNGEE. Full variable domain (outside the CDR3, taken from reference TRBV9 and TRBJ1-4): DSGVTQTPKHLITATGQRVTLRCSPRSGDLSVYWYQQSLDQGLQFLIQYYNGEERAKGNILERFSAQQFPDLHSELNLSSLELGDSALYFCASSVFKGATNEKLFFGSGTQLSVL.

This clone is a singleton in its sample. The chain is built from TRBV10-2 and TRBJ2-7, with TRBD2 matching 10 bases. From germline, CDR1 is WSHSY and CDR2 SAAADI. This CDR3 spans 16 amino acids. Trimming cost V 3 bases and J 4 bases; bases outside gene matches: 9. CDR3 loop: CASSDHSGGSPYEQYF. In DNA, the CDR3 is TGCGCCAGCAGTGACCATAGCGGGGGGAGCCCTTACGAGCAGTACTTC.

This rearrangement joins TRBV29-1 to TRBJ1-1; the D gene is possibly TRBD1 (5 bases). This CDR3 has 15 residues. Between the trimmed V and J ends, which lost 7 bases and 0 bases, there was a span of 18 bases. CDR1 and CDR2 (germline): SQVTM, ANQGSEA. CDR3 sequence reads: CSAKAGWGMNTEAFF. Here the CDR3 DNA reads TGCAGCGCCAAAGCAGGGTGGGGCATGAACACTGAAGCTTTCTTT.

V gene TRBV19 combines with J gene TRBJ1-6, with D possibly matching TRBD1 (5 bases). Germline V gene data show CDR1 as LNHDA and CDR2 as SQIVND (reference sequence). V was cut by 3 bases and J by 7 bases, with 13 bases left in between. The CDR3 runs 15 residues. The CDR3 protein is CASSISWGGNSPLHF. CDR3 in DNA: TGTGCCAGTAGTATTTCGTGGGGGGGGAATTCACCCCTCCACTTT.

This chain uses TRBV28 with TRBJ1-2; TRBD1 aligns across 7 bases. The germline V gene has CDR1 MDHEN and CDR2 SYDVKM. Losses at the gene ends were 4 bases for V and 4 bases for J; bases not matched to a gene: 6. CDR3 length equals 14 residues. This chain's CDR3 is CASSSQQGTYGYTF. CDR3 DNA sequence: TGTGCCAGCAGTTCCCAACAGGGGACCTATGGCTACACCTTC.

The chain is built from TRBV7-8 and TRBJ1-1, with D perhaps matching TRBD1 (6 bases). Trimming took off 5 bases at V and 3 bases at J, with 10 bases between the two ends. This CDR3 comprises 13 residues. The V gene's germline CDR1 is SGHVS and CDR2 FQNEAQ. The CDR3 spells CASSLDRYTEAFF. The CDR3, as DNA: TGTGCCAGCAGCCTCGACAGGTACACTGAAGCTTTCTTT.

This clone was seen only once. The chain recombines TRBV4-2 with TRBJ1-2, with a possible D match to TRBD1 (6 bases). Germline values: CDR1 LGHNA, CDR2 YNFKEQ. The CDR3 is 13 residues long. Trimming left V 5 bases short and J 2 bases short, with 9 bases between. This CDR3 reads CASSNRENYGYTF. The CDR3 nucleotides read TGTGCCAGCAGCAACAGGGAGAACTATGGCTACACCTTC.

The chain combines TRBV6-1 with TRBJ2-3; TRBD1 matches at 9 bases. Germline loops: CDR1 MNHNS, CDR2 SASEGT. V shed 3 bases, J shed 4 bases, and the junction held 14 bases outside the gene matches. CDR3 size: 18 residues. The CDR3 nucleotides read TGTGCCAGCAGTGAGCGAGTCACCGGGACAGGGAATTCAGATACGCAGTATTTT. Encoded protein: CASSERVTGTGNSDTQYF.

The DNA for the CDR3 is TGTGCCAGCAGTTTAGCTCAAGGGGATGGCTACACCTTC. Its translation: CASSLAQGDGYTF. V gene TRBV12-3 or TRBV12-4 combines with J gene TRBJ1-2; tentative D call: TRBD1 (5 bases). The CDR3 sequence is 13 residues long. The germline V and J ends were trimmed by 0 bases and 6 bases, with 8 bases remaining between them.

The chain has TRBV5-4 and TRBJ2-5, with TRBD2 matching 10 bases. CDR3 length: 16 amino acids. V was pared by 5 bases and J by 7 bases, with 14 bases of the junction left unmatched. Germline V lookup: CDR1 SGHNT, CDR2 YYREEE (reference sequence). The CDR3 sequence is CASSSTLGTSVGTQYF. The CDR3 bases are TGTGCCAGCAGTTCAACCCTTGGGACTAGCGTTGGGACCCAGTACTTC.

This chain connects TRBV10-2 to TRBJ2-2, with a weak D call TRBD2 (5 bases). The CDR3 is 15 amino acids. V gave up 7 bases and J gave up 1 base, with 13 bases separating them. The germline gives CDR1 WSHSY, CDR2 SAAADI. CDR3 sequence: CASTVGRGNTGELFF. CDR3 bases: TGCGCCAGCACAGTAGGCCGGGGGAACACCGGGGAGCTGTTTTTT.

The V gene is TRBV28, the J gene TRBJ2-5; the D is unclear. There are 13 residues in the CDR3. Trimming removed 7 bases from V and 1 base from J, with 10 bases in between. Germline V gene lookup returns CDR1 MDHEN and CDR2 SYDVKM. CDR3 nucleotide sequence: TGTGCCAGCATCCCCAGCGCCCAAGAGACCCAGTACTTC. Its protein product is CASIPSAQETQYF.

The genes are TRBV28 and TRBJ1-2; no definite D call. V lost 3 bases to trimming and J lost 4 bases, with 6 bases between them. The CDR3 runs 12 residues. The germline CDR1 and CDR2 sequences are MDHEN and SYDVKM. CDR3 DNA: TGTGCCAGCAGTTTGGGCTCCTATGGCTACACCTTC. The encoded protein is CASSLGSYGYTF.

The chain uses TRBV19 and TRBJ2-1; TRBD2 matches 14 bases. Germline V gene sequence: CDR1 LNHDA, CDR2 SQIVND (reference sequence). The CDR3 loop spans 17 amino acids. The ends lost 5 bases at V and 9 bases at J; junction bases unmatched: 12. Here the CDR3 reads CASSRNHGTSGGREQFF. The CDR3 DNA reads TGTGCCAGTAGTCGGAATCACGGGACTAGCGGGGGTCGTGAGCAGTTCTTC.

The chain couples TRBV11-2 to TRBJ1-4; 9 nucleotides agree with TRBD1. Trimming cost V 4 bases and J 8 bases; bases outside gene matches: 11. There are 16 residues in the CDR3. The germline V gene has CDR1 SGHAT and CDR2 FQNNGV. The CDR3, as DNA: TGTGCCAGCAGCTCCCTGAAGGGGACAGGGTTGGAAAAACTGTTTTTT. Translating it yields CASSSLKGTGLEKLFF.

This clone was seen just once. The chain combines TRBV5-6 with TRBJ2-1; 8 positions match TRBD2. V dropped 0 bases and J dropped 6; count of bases not matched to a gene: 8. CDR3 length: 16 amino acids. Looked up from germline, CDR1 is SGHDT and CDR2 is YYEEEE. CDR3 in amino acids: CASSLAGGGSGNEQFF. CDR3 coding DNA: TGTGCCAGCAGCTTGGCCGGGGGGGGCTCGGGCAATGAGCAGTTCTTC.